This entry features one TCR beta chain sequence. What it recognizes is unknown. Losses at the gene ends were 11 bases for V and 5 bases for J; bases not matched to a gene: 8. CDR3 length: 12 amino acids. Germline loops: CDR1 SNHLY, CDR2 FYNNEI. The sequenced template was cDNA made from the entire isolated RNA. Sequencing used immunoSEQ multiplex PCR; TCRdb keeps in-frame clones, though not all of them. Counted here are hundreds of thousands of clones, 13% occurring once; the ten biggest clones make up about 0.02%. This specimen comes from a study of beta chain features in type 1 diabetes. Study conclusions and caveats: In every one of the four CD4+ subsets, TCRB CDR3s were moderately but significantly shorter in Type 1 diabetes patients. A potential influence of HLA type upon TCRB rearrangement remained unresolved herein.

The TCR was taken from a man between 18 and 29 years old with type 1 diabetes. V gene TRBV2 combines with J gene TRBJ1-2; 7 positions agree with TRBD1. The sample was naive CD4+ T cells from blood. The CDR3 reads CAGRDSQYGYTF. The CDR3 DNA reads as TGTGCCGGGAGGGACAGTCAATATGGCTACACCTTC.